This TCR beta chain was profiled in a study of type 1 regulatory T cells. Overall study: This in vitro CD4 product, T-allo10, is enriched for Tr1 cells and alloantigen-specific.

TCRdb reanalysed the reads using MiXCR and keeps one entry per CDR3 protein. Of tens of thousands of distinct CDR3 sequences listed, over 50% are singletons. General study findings and limits: Tr1 cells had a more restricted TCR repertoire than non-Tr1 cells.

This clonotype was found a few times. Its antigen is not identified. The germline V gene encodes CDR1 SGHRS and CDR2 YFSETQ. The V and J ends lost 4 bases and 11 bases, in that order; junction bases with no gene match: 7. The CDR3 loop spans 13 amino acids. Specimen: cultured non-Tr1 T cells, either the whole culture or a sorted T cell fraction (not recorded which). V gene TRBV5-1 combines with J gene TRBJ2-1; 9 positions match TRBD1. The sequence came from a human donor in good health. For the CDR3, the DNA is TGCGCCAGCAGCGCCGGGACAGGGACTAAGCAGTTCTTC. This gives the protein CASSAGTGTKQFF.